Listed here are 17 T cell receptor beta chains from one sample, sequenced in a study of identical twins. One entry per CDR3 protein, called by TCRdb with MiXCR from the 5' RACE reads. The sample consists of around 690,000 distinct CDR3 sequences, approximately 22% of them appearing once. This sample also belongs to another study, concerning T cells expressing NK-cell markers.

Sequencing was carried out using PBMCs. The receptors shown here come from a woman under 30 in good health.

As DNA, the CDR3 is TGTGCCATCGGAGGGACAGGGTTTTTTGGGAGAGATACGCAGTATTTT. This encodes CAIGGTGFFGRDTQYF. The rearrangement uses TRBV10-3 and TRBJ2-3, with TRBD1 matching over 9 bases. Trimming took 8 bases from V and 5 from J; bases not matched to a gene: 14. Germline-derived CDR1 and CDR2 are ENHRY and SYGVKD. The CDR3 sequence is 16 residues long.

The chain couples TRBV5-1 to TRBJ2-1; 10 bases are shared with TRBD2. Germline-derived CDR1 and CDR2 are SGHRS and YFSETQ. CDR3 length: 17 residues. V dropped 4 bases and J dropped 0; count of bases not matched to a gene: 7. Here the CDR3 DNA reads TGCGCCAGCAGCAATCGGACTAGCGGTTTCTCCTACAATGAGCAGTTCTTC. Residues: CASSNRTSGFSYNEQFF. Based on the CDR3 plus reference TRBV5-1 and TRBJ2-1, the full variable domain is KAGVTQTPRYLIKTRGQQVTLSCSPISGHRSVSWYQQTPGQGLQFLFEYFSETQRNKGNFPGRFSGRQFSNSRSEMNVSTLELGDSALYLCASSNRTSGFSYNEQFFGPGTRLTVL.

The J gene is TRBJ2-1, the V gene TRBV6-6; 7 nucleotides align to TRBD1. Germline CDR1 MNHNY, CDR2 SVGAGI (reference sequence). The CDR3 sequence is 12 residues long. Trimming took 2 bases from V and 13 from J; bases not matched to a gene: 5. Here the CDR3 reads CASSYTWDRQFF. CDR3 sequence (DNA): TGTGCCAGCAGTTACACGTGGGACAGACAGTTCTTC.

The J gene is TRBJ2-2, the V gene TRBV5-5; 11 bases are a match to TRBD2. Germline V CDR1 and CDR2: SGHKS, YYEKEE (reference sequence). The CDR3 has 17 residues. J was trimmed by 5 bases and V by 6 bases; bases with no gene match: 12. In DNA, the CDR3 is TGTGCCAGCATTACGGGACTAGCGGTTCGTGAGACCGGGGAGCTGTTTTTT. It yields the protein CASITGLAVRETGELFF.

The chain employs TRBV20-1 and TRBJ1-4, with a tentative D call TRBD1 (5 bases). The CDR3 is 13 amino acids. Germline CDR1 is DFQATT and CDR2 is SNEGSKA (reference sequence). Trimming stripped 4 bases from V and 7 bases from J, with 13 bases between. The CDR3 is CSANSGLREKLFF. DNA of the CDR3: TGCAGTGCTAATTCAGGGCTTCGTGAAAAACTGTTTTTT.

The genes are TRBV3-1 and TRBJ2-3, with a possible D match to TRBD2 (5 bases). This CDR3 comprises 15 residues. V lost 3 bases to trimming and J lost 1 base, with 11 bases between them. The germline V gene encodes CDR1 LGHDT and CDR2 YNNKEL (reference sequence). Here the CDR3 reads CASSHRERRTDTQYF. The CDR3 DNA sequence: TGTGCCAGCAGCCATAGAGAGCGGCGCACAGATACGCAGTATTTT.

The J gene is TRBJ2-3, the V gene TRBV29-1; the D is unclear. The germline V and J ends were trimmed by 1 base and 1 base, with 9 bases remaining between them. Germline assignment: CDR1 SQVTM and CDR2 ANQGSEA. The CDR3 has 14 residues. The CDR3 DNA follows: TGCAGCGTTGAAGTAGCATACCGCACAGATACGCAGTATTTT. Encoded protein: CSVEVAYRTDTQYF.

This clonotype was detected many times. This chain joins TRBV7-2 and TRBJ1-5; 7 bases match TRBD1. Germline CDR1 SGHTA, CDR2 FQGNSA. V shed 1 base, J shed 6 bases, and the junction held 6 bases outside the gene matches. The CDR3 covers 15 residues. CDR3 coding DNA: TGTGCCAGCAGCTTAGAGGGGACAGTGGGTCAGCCCCAGCATTTT. As protein: CASSLEGTVGQPQHF. The whole variable domain, remainder taken from reference TRBV7-2 and TRBJ1-5, is GAGVSQSPSNKVTEKGKDVELRCDPISGHTALYWYRQSLGQGLEFLIYFQGNSAPDKSGLPSDRFSAERTGGSVSTLTIQRTQQEDSAVYLCASSLEGTVGQPQHFGDGTRLSIL.

A single count supports this clonotype. V is TRBV5-6 and J is TRBJ2-3; possible D gene TRBD2, 6 bases. In germline, CDR1 is SGHDT, CDR2 YYEEEE. The CDR3 is made up of 16 amino acids. Trimming removed 0 bases from V and 3 bases from J, with 14 bases in between. CDR3 sequence: CASSLGVPAGTDTQYF. The CDR3 DNA sequence: TGTGCCAGCAGCTTGGGGGTCCCGGCGGGGACAGATACGCAGTATTTT.

This clonotype was counted a few times. The chain is built from TRBV6-5 and TRBJ2-2; 8 nucleotides agree with TRBD1. Trimming at V came to 3 bases and at J to 1 base, leaving 4 bases not matched to a gene. Germline V gives CDR1 MNHEY, CDR2 SVGAGI. The CDR3 is made up of 16 amino acids. CDR3 in DNA: TGTGCCAGCAGTTATTACGACAGGGGGAACACCGGGGAGCTGTTTTTT. As protein: CASSYYDRGNTGELFF.

The CDR3 DNA reads as TGCGCCAGCAGCTTGGGGTGGGAGTATGAGCAGTTCTTC. Its protein product is CASSLGWEYEQFF. V and J are TRBV5-1 and TRBJ2-1; possible D gene TRBD2, 5 bases. CDR1 is SGHRS and CDR2 is YFSETQ in the germline V gene. V gave up 0 bases and J gave up 8 bases, with 9 bases separating them. The CDR3 loop spans 13 amino acids.

This clonotype was counted between two and nine times. The J gene is TRBJ2-7, the V gene TRBV29-1; D is perhaps TRBD2 (6 bases). The CDR3 extends over 13 amino acids. The V and J ends lost 4 bases and 5 bases respectively, with 15 bases between them. The germline V gene has CDR1 SQVTM and CDR2 ANQGSEA. CDR3 in DNA: TGCAGCGTTGCCTTAGGACTAAACCACGAGCAGTACTTC. Its protein is CSVALGLNHEQYF.

The chain joins TRBV7-9 to TRBJ2-7; possible D gene TRBD1, 6 bases. The CDR3 is made up of 15 amino acids. Deletions cut 1 base from V and 2 bases from J, with 12 bases between. Germline V gene data show CDR1 as SEHNR and CDR2 as FQNEAQ (reference sequence). The CDR3 loop is CASSLGGPQTYEQYF. CDR3 nucleotide sequence: TGTGCCAGCAGCTTAGGGGGGCCCCAAACCTACGAGCAGTACTTC.

This chain joins TRBV4-3 and TRBJ2-1; maybe TRBD2 (5 bases). Trimming stripped 1 base from V and 4 bases from J, with 11 bases between. The CDR3 sequence is 15 residues long. Germline V gene data show CDR1 as LGHNA and CDR2 as YSLEER. As DNA, the CDR3 is TGCGCCAGCAGCCAAGGCGTGGGCGGGTACAATGAGCAGTTCTTC. As protein: CASSQGVGGYNEQFF.

V gene TRBV5-1 combines with J gene TRBJ2-5; D is unresolved. Germline CDR1 is SGHRS and CDR2 is YFSETQ. CDR3 length: 14 residues. Trimming removed 4 bases at V and 4 bases at J, with 14 bases between. The CDR3 here is CASSDTEWGETQYF. The CDR3 coding sequence is TGCGCCAGCAGCGATACCGAGTGGGGAGAGACCCAGTACTTC.

This clonotype came up many times. The CDR3 DNA reads TGTGCCATCTGGGAGAGTACCGACCACGAGCAGTACTTC. Its protein product is CAIWESTDHEQYF. The chain couples TRBV10-3 to TRBJ2-7; D is perhaps TRBD2 (5 bases). Looked up from germline, CDR1 is ENHRY and CDR2 is SYGVKD. Trimming cost V 8 bases and J 5 bases, with 16 bases left between them. The CDR3 length is 13 residues.

This clonotype was counted between two and nine times. The gene calls are TRBV2 and TRBJ1-5; D is undetermined. Germline lookup yields CDR1 SNHLY and CDR2 FYNNEI. The CDR3 loop spans 13 amino acids. The V end lost 3 bases, the J end lost 4 bases, and 7 bases lay between the germline ends. CDR3 protein: CASSEGRNQPQHF. The CDR3 nucleotides read TGTGCCAGCAGTGAGGGGAGGAATCAGCCCCAGCATTTT. Using reference TRBV2 and TRBJ1-5 for the parts outside the CDR3, the full variable domain is EPEVTQTPSHQVTQMGQEVILRCVPISNHLYFYWYRQILGQKVEFLVSFYNNEISEKSEIFDDQFSVERPDGSNFTLKIRSTKLEDSAMYFCASSEGRNQPQHFGDGTRLSIL.